The 4 T cell receptor beta chains reported below all come from one sample, sequenced in a study of blood T cell repertoires in COVID-19. Sequencing used immunoSEQ multiplex PCR; TCRdb keeps in-frame clones, though not all of them. This sample has around 240,000 clones; more than 65% occur once, and the top ten carry around 1.5%. The sample taken for sequencing was peripheral blood. These receptors originate from a woman aged 40 to 50 who had recovered from COVID-19.

The chain is built from TRBV6-5 and TRBJ2-7, with D perhaps TRBD2 (5 bases). V was cut by 8 bases and J by 2 bases, with 16 bases left in between. The CDR3 extends over 14 amino acids. Germline V CDR1 and CDR2: MNHEY, SVGAGI. CDR3 sequence: CASYDPFGAYEQYF. CDR3 DNA sequence: TGTGCCAGCTACGACCCTTTCGGGGCCTACGAGCAGTACTTC.

The chain employs TRBV5-1 and TRBJ2-2; a possible D gene is TRBD2 (5 bases). Trimming shortened V by 2 bases and J by 7 bases, and 15 bases separated the two germline ends. The CDR3 consists of 15 residues. CDR1 and CDR2 (germline): SGHRS, YFSETQ. CDR3 nucleotide sequence: TGCGCCAGCAGCTTATCGGGGTCTGCGATCGGGGAGCTGTTTTTT. This translates into CASSLSGSAIGELFF.

The gene calls are TRBV18 and TRBJ1-2, with TRBD1 as a possible D gene (6 bases). V lost 4 bases, J lost 6 bases, and 12 bases lay in between. CDR3 length: 13 amino acids. Germline V CDR1 and CDR2: KGHSH, LQKENI. The CDR3 loop is CASSQDRKDGYTF. The CDR3 bases are TGTGCCAGCTCACAGGACAGAAAAGATGGCTACACCTTC.

This clone was picked up one time. This chain joins TRBV6-1 and TRBJ2-7; D is undetermined. Germline loops: CDR1 MNHNS, CDR2 SASEGT. Between the trimmed V and J ends, which lost 3 bases and 2 bases, there was a span of 8 bases. The CDR3 spans 13 residues. CDR3 coding DNA: TGTGCCAGCAGTGAGACTCCGGCCTACGAGCAGTACTTC. Translated: CASSETPAYEQYF.